The 10 T cell receptor beta chains in this list originate from one sample, sequenced in a study of brain T cells in children with intractable seizures. The protocol was immunoSEQ multiplex PCR, while the TCRdb copy is restricted to in-frame clones and leaves out a portion. This sample yields fewer than 150,000 clones, of which 85% to 95% are seen a single time; around 4.1% belongs to the top ten. The sample in question was peripheral blood, obtained at surgery. The receptor source for this set is a boy under two years old with hemimegalencephaly and intractable seizures.

The chain combines TRBV29-1 with TRBJ1-2, with D unresolved. This CDR3 is 12 amino acids long. The V end lost 5 bases, the J end lost 4 bases, and 11 bases lay between the germline ends. CDR1 SQVTM and CDR2 ANQGSEA come from the germline V gene. The CDR3 is CSVSQVGYGYTF. DNA for the CDR3: TGCAGCGTTTCTCAGGTCGGCTATGGCTACACCTTC.

The chain links TRBV29-1 to TRBJ1-5, with 8 bases identical to TRBD1. The junction had 0 bases not matched to a gene; V was cut back by 4 bases and J by 1 base. CDR1 and CDR2 from the germline V gene are SQVTM and ANQGSEA. The CDR3 is 13 residues long. In nucleotides, the CDR3 is TGCAGCGTTGCAGGGGGCAGCAATCAGCCCCAGCATTTT. This codes for CSVAGGSNQPQHF.

The V call is TRBV11-3, the J call TRBJ2-5, with 8 bases aligning to TRBD2. With V trimmed by 2 bases and J by 5 bases, 13 bases remained unmatched. The CDR3 length is 17 residues. CDR1 and CDR2 from the germline V gene are SGHNT and YENEEA. The CDR3 spells CASSLSAAGARGETQYF. Here the CDR3 DNA reads TGTGCCAGCAGCTTAAGTGCAGCGGGAGCTAGGGGGGAGACCCAGTACTTC.

The V call is TRBV2, the J call TRBJ1-4; 8 bases match TRBD1. V trimming: 3 bases; J trimming: 3 bases; junction bases outside the gene matches: 12. This CDR3 comprises 18 residues. The germline V gene has CDR1 SNHLY and CDR2 FYNNEI. The CDR3 sequence: CASSDRTGRGSANEKLFF. The CDR3 DNA reads as TGTGCCAGCAGTGACCGGACAGGGAGGGGATCGGCTAATGAAAAACTGTTTTTT. Full variable domain (rest looked up from reference TRBV2 and TRBJ1-4): EPEVTQTPSHQVTQMGQEVILRCVPISNHLYFYWYRQILGQKVEFLVSFYNNEISEKSEIFDDQFSVERPDGSNFTLKIRSTKLEDSAMYFCASSDRTGRGSANEKLFFGSGTQLSVL.

This clone appeared once. The CDR3 spells CASSQLAGSTDTQYF. The CDR3 bases are TGCGCCAGCAGCCAACTAGCGGGCAGCACAGATACGCAGTATTTT. The genes are TRBV4-1 and TRBJ2-3, with TRBD2 identical over 8 bases. Germline V gene data show CDR1 as MGHRA and CDR2 as YSYEKL. J gave up 0 bases and V 2 bases, and 1 base lay outside the gene matches. This CDR3 has 15 amino acids.

The chain has TRBV27 and TRBJ1-3; D is unresolved. Trimming shortened V by 2 bases and J by 0 bases, and 11 bases separated the two germline ends. Germline loops: CDR1 MNHEY, CDR2 SMNVEV (reference sequence). The CDR3 consists of 16 residues. The CDR3 DNA sequence: TGTGCCAGCAGTTTACAGGTCCCGAGCTCTGGAAACACCATATATTTT. Protein sequence: CASSLQVPSSGNTIYF.

The rearrangement joins TRBV7-9 to TRBJ2-7; no definite D call. The CDR3 consists of 14 residues. Germline CDR1 SEHNR, CDR2 FQNEAQ (reference sequence). Trimming took 3 bases from V and 3 from J, leaving 12 bases between them. CDR3 nucleotides: TGTGCCAGCAGCTTCTCTACTACTAACTACGAGCAGTACTTC. Its translation is CASSFSTTNYEQYF.

The chain recombines TRBV5-5 with TRBJ1-4; 7 bases fit TRBD1. Losses at the gene ends were 5 bases for V and 0 bases for J; bases not matched to a gene: 4. This CDR3 has 15 residues. Germline CDR1 SGHKS, CDR2 YYEKEE (reference sequence). CDR3 DNA: TGTGCCAGCAGGACAGGGCCCTCAACTAATGAAAAACTGTTTTTT. Translation gives CASRTGPSTNEKLFF.

The chain employs TRBV2 and TRBJ2-3; D gene ambiguous. The CDR3 runs 14 residues. Germline loops: CDR1 SNHLY, CDR2 FYNNEI. V lost 4 bases and J 2 bases, leaving 10 bases between the germline ends. The CDR3: CASSVAAYTDTQYF. The CDR3 nucleotides read TGTGCCAGCAGTGTAGCAGCCTACACAGATACGCAGTATTTT.

V gene TRBV13 combines with J gene TRBJ2-3; possibly TRBD2 for D (6 bases). This CDR3 is 16 amino acids long. Deletions cut 5 bases from V and 0 bases from J, with 15 bases between. Germline loops: CDR1 PRHDT, CDR2 FYEKMQ (reference sequence). The CDR3 DNA reads as TGTGCCAGCAGCCCTCGGGCTAGCGCCAGCACAGATACGCAGTATTTT. Its translation is CASSPRASASTDTQYF.